These T cell receptor beta chains were read from a single sample in a study of cytotoxic CD8 clonotypes in ibrutinib-treated CLL. The data were produced by immunoSEQ multiplex PCR, yet TCRdb's version contains in-frame clones alone and is incomplete. The sample shows 250,000 to 350,000 clones, 70% to 80% of them seen only once. Here the sequenced sample was PBMCs, taken at disease progression, from a patient treated with ibrutinib. All receptors come from a human donor with chronic lymphocytic leukemia. The CDR3 runs from the conserved cysteine through the conserved F or W. A D gene is named only where the DNA matches it firmly. Some rows have no size entry. The others give once, few or many, or a class for an expanded clone.

D | size | J | V | DNA | CDR3
NA | NA | TRBJ2-1 | TRBV15 | TGTGCCACCAGCACAACCTACAATGAGCAGTTCTTC | CATSTTYNEQFF
NA | NA | TRBJ1-5 | TRBV4-1 | TGCGCCAGCAGCCAGGGTACCCAGCCCCAGCATTTT | CASSQGTQPQHF
NA | NA | TRBJ2-3 | TRBV4-2 | TGTGCCAGCAGCCAAGGGGCAGGGGTCGCAGATACGCAGTATTTT | CASSQGAGVADTQYF
TRBD1 | NA | TRBJ2-2 | TRBV29-1 | TGCAGCGTCACACCGGGACAGGGATACACCGGGGAGCTGTTTTTT | CSVTPGQGYTGELFF
TRBD1 | NA | TRBJ2-7 | TRBV11-2 | TGTGCCAGCAGCTTAGATCTAAGGACAGGGAACGAGCAGTACTTC | CASSLDLRTGNEQYF
TRBD2 | NA | TRBJ2-3 | TRBV7-9 | TGTGCCAGCAGCTTAGCGTTGGCGGGAGAAACAGATACGCAGTATTTT | CASSLALAGETDTQYF
NA | NA | TRBJ2-5 | TRBV25-1 | TGTGCCAGCAGTCTACGAGGACAGTTCCGAGCAGAGACCCAGTACTTC | CASSLRGQFRAETQYF
TRBD1 | NA | TRBJ2-1 | TRBV5-1 | TGCGCCAGCATCCAGTCCCCGGGACAGGGGATCAATGAGCAGTTCTTC | CASIQSPGQGINEQFF
NA | few | TRBJ1-5 | TRBV6-5 | TGTGCCAGCAGTCACGGGAGCAATCAGCCCCAGCATTTT | CASSHGSNQPQHF
NA | NA | TRBJ1-4 | TRBV5-1 | TGCGCCAGCAGCTTGGCGACAGCCAGAGGGGGAAAACTGTTTTTT | CASSLATARGGKLFF